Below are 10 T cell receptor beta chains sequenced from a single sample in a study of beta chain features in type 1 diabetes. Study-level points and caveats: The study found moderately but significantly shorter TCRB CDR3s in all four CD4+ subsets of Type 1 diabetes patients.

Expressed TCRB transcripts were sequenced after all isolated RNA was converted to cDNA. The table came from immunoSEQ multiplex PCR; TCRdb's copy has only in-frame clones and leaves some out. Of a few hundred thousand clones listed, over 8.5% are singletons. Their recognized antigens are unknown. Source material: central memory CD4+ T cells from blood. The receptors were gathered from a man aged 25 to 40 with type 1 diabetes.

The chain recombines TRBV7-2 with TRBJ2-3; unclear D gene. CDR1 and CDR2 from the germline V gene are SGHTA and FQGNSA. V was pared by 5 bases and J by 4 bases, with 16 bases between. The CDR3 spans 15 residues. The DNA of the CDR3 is TGTGCCAGCAGCCTGACTCTTACTAATGCAGATACGCAGTATTTT. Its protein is CASSLTLTNADTQYF.

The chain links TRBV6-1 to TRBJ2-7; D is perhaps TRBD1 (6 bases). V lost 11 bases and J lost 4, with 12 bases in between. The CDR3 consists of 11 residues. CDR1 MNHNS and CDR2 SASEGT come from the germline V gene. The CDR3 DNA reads TGTGCCGTGTGGACAGAGTACGAGCAGTACTTC. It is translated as CAVWTEYEQYF.

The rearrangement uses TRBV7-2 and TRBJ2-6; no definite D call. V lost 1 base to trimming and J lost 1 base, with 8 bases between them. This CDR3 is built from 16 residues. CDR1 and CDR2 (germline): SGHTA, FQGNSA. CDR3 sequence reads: CASSLVAGSGANVLTF. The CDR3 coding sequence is TGTGCCAGCAGCTTAGTCGCTGGATCTGGGGCCAACGTCCTGACTTTC.

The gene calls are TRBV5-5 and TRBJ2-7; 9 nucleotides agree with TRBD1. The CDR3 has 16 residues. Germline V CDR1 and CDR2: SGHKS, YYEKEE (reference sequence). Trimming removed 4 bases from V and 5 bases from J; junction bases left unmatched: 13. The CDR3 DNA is TGTGCCAGCAGCCAGGGACCGGGACAGGGCCACCACGAGCAGTACTTC. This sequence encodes CASSQGPGQGHHEQYF.

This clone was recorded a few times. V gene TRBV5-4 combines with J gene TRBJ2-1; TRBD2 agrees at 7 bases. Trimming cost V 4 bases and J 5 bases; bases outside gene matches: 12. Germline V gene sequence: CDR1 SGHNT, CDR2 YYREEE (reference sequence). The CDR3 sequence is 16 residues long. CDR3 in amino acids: CASSPTLAGADNEQFF. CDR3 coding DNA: TGTGCCAGCAGCCCCACGCTGGCGGGAGCAGACAATGAGCAGTTCTTC.

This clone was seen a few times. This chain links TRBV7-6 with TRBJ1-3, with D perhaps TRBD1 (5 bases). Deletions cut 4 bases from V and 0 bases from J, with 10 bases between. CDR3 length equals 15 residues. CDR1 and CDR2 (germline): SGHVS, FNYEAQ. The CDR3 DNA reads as TGTGCCAGCAGCTCGACAGCGAACTCTGGAAACACCATATATTTT. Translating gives CASSSTANSGNTIYF.

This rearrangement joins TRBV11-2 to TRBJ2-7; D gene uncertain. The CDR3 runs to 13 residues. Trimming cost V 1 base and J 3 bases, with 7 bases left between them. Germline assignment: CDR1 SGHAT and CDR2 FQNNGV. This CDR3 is CASSLVSYYEQYF. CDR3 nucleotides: TGTGCCAGCAGCTTAGTCAGCTACTACGAGCAGTACTTC.

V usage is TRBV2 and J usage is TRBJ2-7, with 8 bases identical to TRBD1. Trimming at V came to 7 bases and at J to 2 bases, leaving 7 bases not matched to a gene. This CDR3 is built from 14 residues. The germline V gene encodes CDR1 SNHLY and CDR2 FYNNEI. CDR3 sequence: CASKDRDLTYEQYF. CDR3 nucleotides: TGTGCCAGCAAGGACAGGGATTTAACCTACGAGCAGTACTTC.

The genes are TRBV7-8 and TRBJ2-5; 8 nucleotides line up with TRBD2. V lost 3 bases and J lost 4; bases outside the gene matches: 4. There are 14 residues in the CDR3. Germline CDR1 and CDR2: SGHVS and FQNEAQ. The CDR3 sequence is CASSFSGTGETQYF. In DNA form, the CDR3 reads TGTGCCAGCAGCTTTAGCGGGACTGGAGAGACCCAGTACTTC.

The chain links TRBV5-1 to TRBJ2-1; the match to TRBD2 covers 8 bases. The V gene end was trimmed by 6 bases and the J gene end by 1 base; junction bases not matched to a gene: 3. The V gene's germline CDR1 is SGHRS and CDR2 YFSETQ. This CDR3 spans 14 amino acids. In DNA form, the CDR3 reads TGCGCCAGCAACGGGAGGGGGTCCTACAATGAGCAGTTCTTC. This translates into CASNGRGSYNEQFF.